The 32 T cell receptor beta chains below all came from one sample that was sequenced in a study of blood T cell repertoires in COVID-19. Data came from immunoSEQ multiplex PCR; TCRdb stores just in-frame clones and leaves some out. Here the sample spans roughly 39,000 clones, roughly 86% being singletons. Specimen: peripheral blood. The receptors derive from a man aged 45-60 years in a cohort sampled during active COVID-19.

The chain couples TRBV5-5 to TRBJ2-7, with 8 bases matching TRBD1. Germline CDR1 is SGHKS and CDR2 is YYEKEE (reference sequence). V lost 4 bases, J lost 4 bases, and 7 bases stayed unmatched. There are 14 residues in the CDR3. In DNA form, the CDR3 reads TGTGCCAGCAGCCTTTCTACAGGGGGATACGAGCAGTACTTC. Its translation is CASSLSTGGYEQYF.

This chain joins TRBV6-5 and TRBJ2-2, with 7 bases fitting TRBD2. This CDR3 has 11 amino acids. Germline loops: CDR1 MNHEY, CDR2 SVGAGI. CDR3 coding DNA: TGTGAAGCTCGGGAGGCCGGGGAGCTGTTTTTT. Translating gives CEAREAGELFF.

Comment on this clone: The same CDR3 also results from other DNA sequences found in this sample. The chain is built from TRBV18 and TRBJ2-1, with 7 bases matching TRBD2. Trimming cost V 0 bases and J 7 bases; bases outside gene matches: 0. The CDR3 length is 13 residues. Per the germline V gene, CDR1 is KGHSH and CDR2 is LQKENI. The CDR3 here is CASSPPLANEQFF. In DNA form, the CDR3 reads TGTGCCAGCTCACCACCACTAGCGAATGAGCAGTTCTTC. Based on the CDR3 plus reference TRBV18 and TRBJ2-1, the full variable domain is NAGVMQNPRHLVRRRGQEARLRCSPMKGHSHVYWYRQLPEEGLKFMVYLQKENIIDESGMPKERFSAEFPKEGPSILRIQQVVRGDSAAYFCASSPPLANEQFFGPGTRLTVL.

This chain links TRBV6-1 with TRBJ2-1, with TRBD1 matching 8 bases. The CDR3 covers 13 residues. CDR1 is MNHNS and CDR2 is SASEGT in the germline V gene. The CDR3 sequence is CGSRGQGLYEQFF. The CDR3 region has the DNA TGTGGGTCTCGCGGACAGGGATTATATGAGCAGTTCTTC.

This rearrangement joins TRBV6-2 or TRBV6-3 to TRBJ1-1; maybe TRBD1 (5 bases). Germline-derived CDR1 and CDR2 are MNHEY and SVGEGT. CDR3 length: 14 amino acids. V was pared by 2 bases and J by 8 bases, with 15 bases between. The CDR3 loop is CASSYPPGHQEAFF. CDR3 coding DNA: TGTGCCAGCAGTTACCCCCCCGGACACCAAGAAGCTTTCTTT.

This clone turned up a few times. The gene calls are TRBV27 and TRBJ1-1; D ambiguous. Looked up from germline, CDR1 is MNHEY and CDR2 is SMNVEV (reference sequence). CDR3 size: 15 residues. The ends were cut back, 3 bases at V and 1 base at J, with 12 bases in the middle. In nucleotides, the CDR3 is TGTGCCAGCAGTTTCGACGGCCCGGGGAACACTGAAGCTTTCTTT. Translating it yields CASSFDGPGNTEAFF.

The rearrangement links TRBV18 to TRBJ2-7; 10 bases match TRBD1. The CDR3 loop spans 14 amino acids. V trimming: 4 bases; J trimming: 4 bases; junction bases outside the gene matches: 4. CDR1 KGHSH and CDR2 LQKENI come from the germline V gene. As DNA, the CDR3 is TGTGCCAGCTCACGGAGACAGGGGGCTTACGAGCAGTACTTC. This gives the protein CASSRRQGAYEQYF.

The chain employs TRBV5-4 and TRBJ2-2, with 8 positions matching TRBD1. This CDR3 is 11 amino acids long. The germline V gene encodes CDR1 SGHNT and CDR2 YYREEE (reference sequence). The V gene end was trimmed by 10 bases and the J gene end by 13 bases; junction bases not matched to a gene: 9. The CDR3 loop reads CAYRTGRGLFF. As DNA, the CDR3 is TGTGCCTACCGGACAGGGCGGGGGCTGTTTTTT.

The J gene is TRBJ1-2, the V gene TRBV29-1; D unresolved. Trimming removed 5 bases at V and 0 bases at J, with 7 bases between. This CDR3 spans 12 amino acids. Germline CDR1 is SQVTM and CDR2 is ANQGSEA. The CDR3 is CSVLGANYGYTF. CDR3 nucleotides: TGCAGCGTTCTCGGGGCTAACTATGGCTACACCTTC.

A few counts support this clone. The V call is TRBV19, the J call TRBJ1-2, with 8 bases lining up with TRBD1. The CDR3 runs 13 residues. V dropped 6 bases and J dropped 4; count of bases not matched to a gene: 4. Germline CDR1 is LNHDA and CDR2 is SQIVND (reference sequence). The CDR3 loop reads CASSLQGGYGYTF. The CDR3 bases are TGTGCCAGTAGCTTACAGGGGGGCTATGGCTACACCTTC.

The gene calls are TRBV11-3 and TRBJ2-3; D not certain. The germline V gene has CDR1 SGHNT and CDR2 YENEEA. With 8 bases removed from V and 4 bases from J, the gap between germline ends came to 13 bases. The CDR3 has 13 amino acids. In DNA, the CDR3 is TGTGCCAGCTCTGACCTAGGTTCAGATACGCAGTATTTT. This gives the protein CASSDLGSDTQYF.

DNA for the CDR3: TGTGCCAGCAGCCCGGGACTAGCGGGAGGAGGTGAGCAGTTCTTC. Residues: CASSPGLAGGGEQFF. V usage is TRBV2 and J usage is TRBJ2-1; 15 bases fit TRBD2. The CDR3 contains 15 residues. Trimming at V came to 6 bases and at J to 9 bases, leaving 6 bases not matched to a gene. Per germline, CDR1 SNHLY and CDR2 FYNNEI.

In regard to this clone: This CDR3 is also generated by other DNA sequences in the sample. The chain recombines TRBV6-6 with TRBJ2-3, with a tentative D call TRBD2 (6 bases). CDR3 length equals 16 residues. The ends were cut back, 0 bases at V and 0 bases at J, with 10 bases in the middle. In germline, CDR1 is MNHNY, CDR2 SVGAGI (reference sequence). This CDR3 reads CASSYSGGVSTDTQYF. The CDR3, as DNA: TGTGCCAGCAGTTACTCGGGAGGCGTGAGCACAGATACGCAGTATTTT.

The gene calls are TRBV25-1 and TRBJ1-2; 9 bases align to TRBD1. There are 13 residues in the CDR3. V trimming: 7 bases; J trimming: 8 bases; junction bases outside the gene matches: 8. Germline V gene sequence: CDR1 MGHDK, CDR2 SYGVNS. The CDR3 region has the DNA TGTGCCAGCACGGGGACAGGGACAGGGGGCTACACCTTC. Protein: CASTGTGTGGYTF.

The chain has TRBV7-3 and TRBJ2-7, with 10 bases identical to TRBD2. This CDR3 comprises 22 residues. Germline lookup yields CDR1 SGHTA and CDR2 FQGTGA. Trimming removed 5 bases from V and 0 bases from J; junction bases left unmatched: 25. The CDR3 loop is CASSPSLKPSGSTYRGSYEQYV. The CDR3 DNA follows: TGTGCCAGCAGCCCTAGCCTCAAGCCTAGCGGGAGTACCTACCGGGGCTCCTACGAGCAGTACGTC.

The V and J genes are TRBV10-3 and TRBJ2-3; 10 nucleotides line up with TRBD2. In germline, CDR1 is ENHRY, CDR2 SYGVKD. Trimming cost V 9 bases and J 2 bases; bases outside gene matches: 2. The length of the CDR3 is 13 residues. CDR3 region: CAITSGDTDTQYF. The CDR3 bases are TGTGCCATAACTAGCGGGGACACAGATACGCAGTATTTT.

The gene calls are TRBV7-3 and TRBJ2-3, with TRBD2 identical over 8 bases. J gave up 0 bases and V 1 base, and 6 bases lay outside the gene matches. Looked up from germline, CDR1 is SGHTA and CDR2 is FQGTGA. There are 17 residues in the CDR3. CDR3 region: CASSLRRGDASTDTQYF. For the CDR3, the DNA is TGTGCCAGCAGCTTAAGGCGGGGGGACGCTAGCACAGATACGCAGTATTTT.

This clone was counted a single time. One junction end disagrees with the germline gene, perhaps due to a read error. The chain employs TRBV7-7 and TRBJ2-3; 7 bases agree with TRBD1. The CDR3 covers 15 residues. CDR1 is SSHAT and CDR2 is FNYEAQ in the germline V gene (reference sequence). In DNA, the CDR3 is TGTGCTAGCAGCCCAACGACAGGGAACACAGATACGCAGTATTTT. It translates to CASSPTTGNTDTQYF.

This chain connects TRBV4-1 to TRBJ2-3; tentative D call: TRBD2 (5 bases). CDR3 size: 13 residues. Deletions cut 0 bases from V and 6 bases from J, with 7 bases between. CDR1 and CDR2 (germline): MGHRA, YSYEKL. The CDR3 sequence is CASSQEVADTQYF. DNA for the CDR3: TGCGCCAGCAGCCAAGAGGTAGCGGATACGCAGTATTTT.

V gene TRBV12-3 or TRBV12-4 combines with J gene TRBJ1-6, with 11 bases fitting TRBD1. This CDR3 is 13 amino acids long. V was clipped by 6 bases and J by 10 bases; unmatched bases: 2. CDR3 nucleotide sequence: TGTGCCAGCAGGGGACAGGGGGACTCACCCCTCCACTTT. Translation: CASRGQGDSPLHF.

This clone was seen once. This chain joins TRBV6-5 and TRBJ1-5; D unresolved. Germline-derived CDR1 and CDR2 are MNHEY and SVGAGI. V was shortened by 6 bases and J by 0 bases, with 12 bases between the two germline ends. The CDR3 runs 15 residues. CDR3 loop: CASRSDMYSNQPQHF. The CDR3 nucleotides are TGTGCCAGCAGGAGTGACATGTATAGCAATCAGCCCCAGCATTTT.

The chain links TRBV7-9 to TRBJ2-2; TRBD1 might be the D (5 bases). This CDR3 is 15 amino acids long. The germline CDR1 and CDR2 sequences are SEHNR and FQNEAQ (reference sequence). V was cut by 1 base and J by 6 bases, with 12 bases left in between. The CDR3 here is CASSLGAGHPGELFF. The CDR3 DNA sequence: TGTGCCAGCAGCTTAGGGGCAGGGCACCCCGGGGAGCTGTTTTTT.

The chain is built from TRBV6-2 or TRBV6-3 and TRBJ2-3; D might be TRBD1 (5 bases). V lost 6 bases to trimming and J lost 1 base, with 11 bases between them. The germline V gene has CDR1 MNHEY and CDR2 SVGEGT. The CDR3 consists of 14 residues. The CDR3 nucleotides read TGTGCCAGCAGCTTAGGGGCCGGCACAGATACGCAGTATTTT. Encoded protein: CASSLGAGTDTQYF.

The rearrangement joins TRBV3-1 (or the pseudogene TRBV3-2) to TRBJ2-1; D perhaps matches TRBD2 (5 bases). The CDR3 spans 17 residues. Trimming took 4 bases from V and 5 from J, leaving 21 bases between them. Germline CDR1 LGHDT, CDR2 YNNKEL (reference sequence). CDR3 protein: CASSPEGSGILDNEQFF. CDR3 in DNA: TGTGCCAGCAGCCCCGAGGGATCGGGGATACTCGACAATGAGCAGTTCTTC.

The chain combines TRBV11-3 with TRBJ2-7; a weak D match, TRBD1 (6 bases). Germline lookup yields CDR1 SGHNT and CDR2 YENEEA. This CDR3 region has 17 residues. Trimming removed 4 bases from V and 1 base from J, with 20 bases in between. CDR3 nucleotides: TGTGCCAGCAGCTCGTACTCCCAGGGGCCCGGATCCTACGAGCAGTACTTC. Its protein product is CASSSYSQGPGSYEQYF.

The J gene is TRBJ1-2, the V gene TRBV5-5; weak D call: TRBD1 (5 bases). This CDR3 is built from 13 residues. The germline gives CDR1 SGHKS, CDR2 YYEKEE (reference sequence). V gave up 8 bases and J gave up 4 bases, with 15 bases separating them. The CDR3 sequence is CARLTRGGYGYTF. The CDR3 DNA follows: TGTGCCAGACTCACCCGGGGGGGCTATGGCTACACCTTC.

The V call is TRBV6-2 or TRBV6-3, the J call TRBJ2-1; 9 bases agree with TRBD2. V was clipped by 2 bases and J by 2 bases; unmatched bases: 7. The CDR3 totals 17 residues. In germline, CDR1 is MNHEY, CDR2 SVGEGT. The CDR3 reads CASSYRRLAVAYNEQFF. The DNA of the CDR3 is TGTGCCAGCAGTTACCGCCGACTAGCGGTGGCCTACAATGAGCAGTTCTTC.

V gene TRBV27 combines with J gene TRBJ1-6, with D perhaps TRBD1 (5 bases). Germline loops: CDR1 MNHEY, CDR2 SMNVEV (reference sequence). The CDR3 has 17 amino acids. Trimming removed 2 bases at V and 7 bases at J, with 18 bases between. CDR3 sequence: CASSLVWGRQRNSPLHF. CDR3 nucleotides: TGTGCCAGCAGTTTAGTTTGGGGTCGACAGAGAAATTCACCCCTCCACTTT.

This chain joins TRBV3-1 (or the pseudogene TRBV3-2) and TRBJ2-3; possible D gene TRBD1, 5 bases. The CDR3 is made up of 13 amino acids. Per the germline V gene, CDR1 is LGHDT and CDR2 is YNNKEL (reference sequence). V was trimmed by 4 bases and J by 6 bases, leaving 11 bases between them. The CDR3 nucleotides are TGTGCCAGCAGCCCAGAGAACAGGGATACGCAGTATTTT. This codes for CASSPENRDTQYF.

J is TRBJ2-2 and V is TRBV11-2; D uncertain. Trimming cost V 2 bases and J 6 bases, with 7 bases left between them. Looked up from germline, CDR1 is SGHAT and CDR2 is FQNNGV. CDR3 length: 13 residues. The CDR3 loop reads CASSLNGPGELFF. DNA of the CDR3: TGTGCCAGCAGCTTAAATGGCCCCGGGGAGCTGTTTTTT.

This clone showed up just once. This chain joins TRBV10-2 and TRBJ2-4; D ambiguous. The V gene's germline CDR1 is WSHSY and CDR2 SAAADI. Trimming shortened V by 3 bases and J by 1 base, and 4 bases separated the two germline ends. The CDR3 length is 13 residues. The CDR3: CASSDRAKNIQYF. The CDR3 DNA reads TGCGCCAGCAGTGACAGGGCCAAAAACATTCAGTACTTC.

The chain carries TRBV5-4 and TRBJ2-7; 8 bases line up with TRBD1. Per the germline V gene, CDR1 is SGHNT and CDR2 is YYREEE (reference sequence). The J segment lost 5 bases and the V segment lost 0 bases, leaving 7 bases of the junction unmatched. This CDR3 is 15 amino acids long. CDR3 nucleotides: TGTGCCAGCAGCTTGGACAGGGGGACTCCCCACGAGCAGTACGTC. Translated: CASSLDRGTPHEQYV.